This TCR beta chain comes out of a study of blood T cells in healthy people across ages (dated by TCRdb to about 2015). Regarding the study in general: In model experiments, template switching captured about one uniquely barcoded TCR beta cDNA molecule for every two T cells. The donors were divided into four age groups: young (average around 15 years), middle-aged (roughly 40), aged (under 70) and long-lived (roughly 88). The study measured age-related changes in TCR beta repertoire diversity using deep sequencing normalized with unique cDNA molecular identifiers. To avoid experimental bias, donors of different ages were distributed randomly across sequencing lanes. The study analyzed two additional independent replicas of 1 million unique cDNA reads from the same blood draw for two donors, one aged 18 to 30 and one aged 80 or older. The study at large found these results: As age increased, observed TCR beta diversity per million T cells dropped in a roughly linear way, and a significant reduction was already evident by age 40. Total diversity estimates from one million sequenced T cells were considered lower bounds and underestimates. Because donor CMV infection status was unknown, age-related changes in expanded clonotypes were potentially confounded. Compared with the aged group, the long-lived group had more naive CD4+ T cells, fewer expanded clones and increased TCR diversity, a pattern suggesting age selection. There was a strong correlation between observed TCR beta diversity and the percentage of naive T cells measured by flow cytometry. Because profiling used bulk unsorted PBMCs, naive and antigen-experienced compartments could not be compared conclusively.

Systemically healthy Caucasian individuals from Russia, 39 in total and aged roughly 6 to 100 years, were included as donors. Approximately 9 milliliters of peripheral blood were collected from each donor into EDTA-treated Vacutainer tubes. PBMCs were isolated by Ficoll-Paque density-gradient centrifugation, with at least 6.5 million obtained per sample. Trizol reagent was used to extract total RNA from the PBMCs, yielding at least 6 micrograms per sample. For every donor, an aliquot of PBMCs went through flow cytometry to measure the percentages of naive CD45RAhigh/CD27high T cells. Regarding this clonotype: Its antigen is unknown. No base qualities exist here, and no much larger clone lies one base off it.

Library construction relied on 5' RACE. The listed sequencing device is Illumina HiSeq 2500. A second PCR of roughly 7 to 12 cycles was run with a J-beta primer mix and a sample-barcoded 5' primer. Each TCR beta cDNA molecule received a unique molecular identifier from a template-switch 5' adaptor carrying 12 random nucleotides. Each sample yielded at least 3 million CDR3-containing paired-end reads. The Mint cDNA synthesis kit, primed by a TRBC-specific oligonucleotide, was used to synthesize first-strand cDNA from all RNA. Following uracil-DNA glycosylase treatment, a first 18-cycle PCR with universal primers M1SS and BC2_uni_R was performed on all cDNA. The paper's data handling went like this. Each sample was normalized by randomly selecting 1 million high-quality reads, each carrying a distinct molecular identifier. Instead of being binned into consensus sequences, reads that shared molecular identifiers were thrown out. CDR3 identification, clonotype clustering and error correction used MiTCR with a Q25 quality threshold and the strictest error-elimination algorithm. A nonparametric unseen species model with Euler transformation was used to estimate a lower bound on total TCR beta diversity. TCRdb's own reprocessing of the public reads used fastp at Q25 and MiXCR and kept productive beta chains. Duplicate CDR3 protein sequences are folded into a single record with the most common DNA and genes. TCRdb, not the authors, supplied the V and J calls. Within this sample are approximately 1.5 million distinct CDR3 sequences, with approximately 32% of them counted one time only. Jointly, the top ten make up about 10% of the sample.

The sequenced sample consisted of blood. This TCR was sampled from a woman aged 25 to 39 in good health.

The CDR3 here reads CASSSTAMTSTNEQFF. The nucleotides read TGTGCCAGCAGTTCGACAGCCATGACTAGTACCAATGAGCAGTTCTTC. The sequence joins TRBV2 to TRBJ2-1; a weak D assignment points to TRBD2 (6 bases agree). CDR1 SNHLY and CDR2 FYNNEI are derived from the germline V gene. Relative to germline, V is 5 bases shorter and J is 6 bases shorter, with 20 bases between their ends. The CDR3 goes from the cysteine to the phenylalanine over 16 residues. This entry keeps only the CDR3 DNA: 48 bases, framed from base 1.